Shown below are 14 T cell receptor beta chains from a single sample sequenced in a study of CD8 T cells in acute hepatitis C reinfection. Specified time point: naive CD8 control sorted from an acute-time-point sample. Sequenced by immunoSEQ multiplex PCR; TCRdb stores in-frame clones only, minus some. The sample includes 30,000 to 45,000 clones, over 75% of them seen just once. Sequences were obtained from naive CD8+ T cells from PBMCs. These receptors came from a woman aged 18-29 years who spontaneously cleared hepatitis C infection.

Concerning this clone itself: An end of the junction does not agree with germline; a read error may underlie this. This sequence joins TRBV4-1 and TRBJ1-1, with D hard to call. The germline V gene encodes CDR1 MGHRA and CDR2 YSYEKL. The CDR3 spans 15 residues. The DNA of the CDR3 is TGCGCCAGCAGCCCCCTTGTCTCGGGGAACGCTGAAGCTTTCTTT. As protein: CASSPLVSGNAEAFF.

J is TRBJ2-1 and V is TRBV15, with D hard to call. V lost 0 bases and J 2 bases, leaving 14 bases between the germline ends. From germline, CDR1 is LNHNV and CDR2 YYDKDF (reference sequence). The CDR3 is 17 residues long. Here the CDR3 reads CATSRDLGQRTYNEQFF. The CDR3 bases are TGTGCCACCAGCAGAGATTTAGGTCAACGAACCTACAATGAGCAGTTCTTC.

The rearrangement links TRBV5-1 to TRBJ2-7, with D possibly matching TRBD2 (5 bases). Trimming pared 2 bases from V and 2 bases from J, leaving 11 bases between. The CDR3 is made up of 14 amino acids. Germline V gene data show CDR1 as SGHRS and CDR2 as YFSETQ. In nucleotides, the CDR3 is TGCGCCAGCAGCTTACCCGGGAATGCCTACGAGCAGTACTTC. This sequence encodes CASSLPGNAYEQYF.

This chain connects TRBV19 to TRBJ1-2; D remains unclear. There are 15 residues in the CDR3. The V gene's germline CDR1 is LNHDA and CDR2 SQIVND (reference sequence). The V end was cut by 2 bases, the J end by 6 bases, with 16 bases between. The CDR3, as DNA: TGTGCCAGTAGTATAACGAGGGAGGGAATCGATGGCTACACCTTC. This translates into CASSITREGIDGYTF.

The chain uses TRBV5-6 and TRBJ2-1; 8 bases agree with TRBD1. The CDR3 has 16 residues. V lost 1 base and J lost 4; bases outside the gene matches: 7. Germline CDR1 and CDR2: SGHDT and YYEEEE. DNA of the CDR3: TGTGCCAGCAGCTTGCCAGGGGGCGCCGGGTACAATGAGCAGTTCTTC. This sequence encodes CASSLPGGAGYNEQFF.

The gene calls are TRBV29-1 and TRBJ1-1; 7 bases line up with TRBD1. V shed 2 bases and J 5 bases; nucleotides not matched to a gene: 11. The CDR3 length is 15 residues. Germline CDR1 reads SQVTM; CDR2 reads ANQGSEA. This CDR3 is CSVEFLRQGGTEAFF. Written as DNA, the CDR3 is TGCAGCGTTGAATTTCTGCGACAGGGAGGGACTGAAGCTTTCTTT.

The chain is built from TRBV14 and TRBJ2-3; D is ambiguous. Germline V CDR1 and CDR2: SGHDN, FVKESK. The germline V and J ends were trimmed by 1 base and 4 bases, with 12 bases remaining between them. The CDR3 totals 15 residues. CDR3 protein: CASSQVGSPPDTQYF. The CDR3 DNA reads TGTGCCAGCAGCCAAGTCGGATCCCCCCCAGATACGCAGTATTTT.

The chain is built from TRBV5-6 and TRBJ2-1; D may be TRBD2 (6 bases). CDR3 size: 15 residues. Germline V gene lookup returns CDR1 SGHDT and CDR2 YYEEEE. Trimming stripped 4 bases from V and 7 bases from J, with 18 bases between. The chain's CDR3 is CASSPHTGVMNEQFF. The CDR3 DNA reads as TGTGCCAGCAGCCCCCATACGGGGGTAATGAATGAGCAGTTCTTC.

The CDR3 reads CASSQDLPATGYEQYF. The CDR3 region has the DNA TGTGCCAGCAGCCAAGATCTCCCAGCGACAGGATACGAGCAGTACTTC. The J gene is TRBJ2-7, the V gene TRBV4-2, with D perhaps TRBD1 (6 bases). V lost 0 bases to trimming and J lost 4 bases, with 16 bases between them. CDR3 size: 16 residues. Germline V gene lookup returns CDR1 LGHNA and CDR2 YNFKEQ.

V and J are TRBV2 and TRBJ2-7; a weak D match, TRBD2 (6 bases). CDR1 and CDR2 (germline): SNHLY, FYNNEI. CDR3 size: 13 residues. Trimming removed 4 bases from V and 0 bases from J, with 7 bases in between. CDR3 nucleotide sequence: TGTGCCAGCAGTGGCGGGAACTCCTACGAGCAGTACTTC. Its protein product is CASSGGNSYEQYF. Complete variable domain (other parts from reference TRBV2 and TRBJ2-7): EPEVTQTPSHQVTQMGQEVILRCVPISNHLYFYWYRQILGQKVEFLVSFYNNEISEKSEIFDDQFSVERPDGSNFTLKIRSTKLEDSAMYFCASSGGNSYEQYFGPGTRLTVT.

This clone appeared once. The rearrangement links TRBV18 to TRBJ2-7, with 7 nucleotides matching TRBD2. The J segment lost 4 bases and the V segment lost 3 bases, leaving 6 bases of the junction unmatched. The CDR3 is 14 amino acids. Germline CDR1 reads KGHSH; CDR2 reads LQKENI. The CDR3 sequence: CASSPGGGEYEQYF. DNA for the CDR3: TGTGCCAGCTCACCGGGGGGGGGTGAGTACGAGCAGTACTTC.

V usage is TRBV5-1 and J usage is TRBJ2-1; 8 bases agree with TRBD2. The CDR3 consists of 14 residues. Germline CDR1 is SGHRS and CDR2 is YFSETQ. With 5 bases clipped from V and 4 bases from J, the junction kept 5 bases outside the gene matches. CDR3 sequence reads: CASRTGGVYNEQFF. The CDR3 coding sequence is TGCGCCAGCAGAACCGGGGGGGTTTACAATGAGCAGTTCTTC.

This sequence joins TRBV2 and TRBJ2-7; no definite D call. Per the germline V gene, CDR1 is SNHLY and CDR2 is FYNNEI. Trimming shortened V by 3 bases and J by 7 bases, and 13 bases separated the two germline ends. The length of the CDR3 is 13 residues. The CDR3 reads CASSDWGSEEQYF. CDR3 sequence (DNA): TGTGCCAGCAGTGATTGGGGTAGTGAGGAGCAGTACTTC.

This chain links TRBV10-3 with TRBJ2-1, with TRBD2 identical over 11 bases. The V segment lost 3 bases and the J segment 7 bases; nucleotides outside the gene matches: 14. CDR1 is ENHRY and CDR2 is SYGVKD in the germline V gene. The CDR3 runs to 18 residues. This chain's CDR3 is CAISDIPSGRNMKNEQFF. CDR3 nucleotide sequence: TGTGCCATCAGTGATATCCCTAGCGGGAGGAATATGAAGAATGAGCAGTTCTTC.